These T cell receptor beta chains were read from a single sample in a study of blood T cell repertoires in COVID-19. Sequencing used immunoSEQ multiplex PCR; TCRdb keeps in-frame clones, though not all of them. The sample consists of more than 350,000 clones, nearly 90% of them appearing once. Sequenced sample: PBMCs or T cells enriched from blood (not recorded which). All receptors derive from a woman under 30 who had been exposed to COVID-19. The CDR3 runs from the conserved cysteine through the conserved F or W. D genes are given only for firm matches. A row's size may be missing; if present it is once, few, many or a size class.

len,d_gene,j_gene,v_gene,abundance,CDR3nt,CDR3aa
13,TRBD1,TRBJ1-6,TRBV5-1,.,TGCGCCAGCGCCGGGACAGATCAGTCACCCCTCCACTTT,CASAGTDQSPLHF
18,.,TRBJ2-6,TRBV7-9,.,TGTGCCAGCAGCTTAATGGCAGGGGCCCGATCTGGGGCCAACGTCCTGACTTTC,CASSLMAGARSGANVLTF
15,.,TRBJ1-5,TRBV6-5,.,TGTGCCAGCAGTTACTCGGGGCCAGCAAATCAGCCCCAGCATTTT,CASSYSGPANQPQHF
16,.,TRBJ1-2,TRBV7-2,.,TGTGCCAGCAGCTTAGATTTCGGGGAGATGAACTATGGCTACACCTTC,CASSLDFGEMNYGYTF
16,TRBD1,TRBJ2-4,TRBV5-6,.,TGTGCCAGCAGCCTCCTGGACAGGGGTTACAAAAACATTCAGTACTTC,CASSLLDRGYKNIQYF
14,TRBD1,TRBJ2-5,TRBV6-5,.,TGTGCCAGCCTACTTCCGGGACAGGGAGAGACCCAGTACTTC,CASLLPGQGETQYF
12,.,TRBJ2-2,TRBV5-1,.,TGCGCCAGCAGCGAGGACACCGGGGAGCTGTTTTTT,CASSEDTGELFF
15,TRBD2,TRBJ2-3,TRBV27,.,TGTGCCAGCAGCCTCGGACCGCCGGGGGGAGATACGCAGTATTTT,CASSLGPPGGDTQYF
16,TRBD2,TRBJ2-1,TRBV3-1/TRBV3-2,.,TGTGCCAGCAGCCAAGGCCTAGCGGACTCCTACAATGAGCAGTTCTTC,CASSQGLADSYNEQFF
16,TRBD1,TRBJ1-6,TRBV4-2,.,TGTGCCAGCAGCCAAGAAGGGACAGCCTATAATTCACCCCTCCACTTT,CASSQEGTAYNSPLHF
13,.,TRBJ1-5,TRBV12-3/TRBV12-4,.,TGTGCCAGCAGTTTCGCGAGCAATCAGCCCCAGCATTTT,CASSFASNQPQHF
14,.,TRBJ1-5,TRBV30,.,TGTGCCTGGAGTGTAGCTAGTAGCAATCAGCCCCAGCATTTT,CAWSVASSNQPQHF
19,.,TRBJ2-6,TRBV21-1,.,TGTGCCAGCAGCAAAGCGCTCTCCGGGACAGAAACTGGGGCCAACGTCCTGACTTTC,CASSKALSGTETGANVLTF
15,.,TRBJ2-7,TRBV5-6,.,TGTGCCAGCAGCTTTCTTCGTAGGAGCTCCTACGAGCAGTACTTC,CASSFLRRSSYEQYF
16,TRBD2,TRBJ2-1,TRBV4-3,.,TGCGCCAGCAGCCAGGTCCTCAGCGGGGGGGGCAATGAGCAGTTCTTC,CASSQVLSGGGNEQFF
19,TRBD2,TRBJ2-3,TRBV4-2,.,TGTGCCAGCAGCCAAGATTTCGTGTACAGCCGGGGGGGCACAGATACGCAGTATTTT,CASSQDFVYSRGGTDTQYF
14,.,TRBJ1-5,TRBV6-5,once,TGTGCCAGCACTGGTCAGAATAGCAATCAGCCCCAGCATTTT,CASTGQNSNQPQHF
15,TRBD1,TRBJ2-7,TRBV18,.,TGTGCCAGCTCAACAATCGGGACAGCCTCCTACGAGCAGTACTTC,CASSTIGTASYEQYF
16,.,TRBJ2-3,TRBV5-4,.,TGTGCCAGCAGCTTGGTGGTGTCGGAGGCGAAAGATACGCAGTATTTT,CASSLVVSEAKDTQYF
15,.,TRBJ2-7,TRBV11-1,.,TGTGCCAGCAGCTTACAGACTCGCGACTCCTACGAGCAGTACTTC,CASSLQTRDSYEQYF
14,.,TRBJ1-5,TRBV15,.,TGTGCCACCAGCAGAGGGCGGGGGTCTCAGCCCCAGCATTTT,CATSRGRGSQPQHF
14,TRBD1,TRBJ1-2,TRBV9,.,TGTGCCAGCAGCGCCTCGGGACAGGAAGCGGGCTACACCTTC,CASSASGQEAGYTF
17,TRBD2,TRBJ2-3,TRBV5-5,.,TGTGCCAGCAGCTTGGCCACTATAGCGGGAGTGACAGATACGCAGTATTTT,CASSLATIAGVTDTQYF
15,TRBD2,TRBJ2-1,TRBV30,.,TGTGCCTGGAGCCCGGGGGGGTCGGGCTACAATGAGCAGTTCTTC,CAWSPGGSGYNEQFF
15,.,TRBJ1-5,TRBV2,few,TGTGCCAGCAGCGGCCAGGGTATTAGCAATCAGCCCCAGCATTTT,CASSGQGISNQPQHF
17,TRBD2,TRBJ2-2,TRBV7-9,.,TGTGCCAGCGATCCGGGACTAGCGGGAGGCCCCACCGGGGAGCTGTTTTTT,CASDPGLAGGPTGELFF
14,.,TRBJ1-2,TRBV15,.,TGTGCCACCAGCAACCTAGCCGGGTTCTATGGCTACACCTTC,CATSNLAGFYGYTF
14,TRBD2,TRBJ2-1,TRBV10-2,.,TGCGCCAGCAGTGCTAGCGGGGGGGGCAATGAGCAGTTCTTC,CASSASGGGNEQFF
15,.,TRBJ1-6,TRBV4-2,once,TGTGCCAGCAGCCAAGGACAGGAGTCCAATTCACCCCTCCACTTT,CASSQGQESNSPLHF
16,TRBD2,TRBJ2-3,TRBV11-1,.,TGTGCCAGCAGCTCGGGGGGGCGGGAGAGCACAGATACGCAGTATTTT,CASSSGGRESTDTQYF